This paragraph reports one T cell receptor beta chain. Its antigen has not been determined. No base-level quality is on record; no much larger clone is a single base apart. CDR3 length: 17 amino acids, cysteine to phenylalanine. The DNA shown is the 51-base CDR3, in frame from base 1. V is shortened by 1 base, J by 3 bases, and the region joining them spans 16 bases. The germline V gene encodes CDR1 MNHNS and CDR2 SASEGT. This record belongs to a study of CD8+CD57+ T cells in acquired aplastic anemia (dated by TCRdb to the late 2010s). About the investigation overall: On average, sorted CD4+ and CD8+ cells yielded around 3.4 ug of extracted DNA, with a range of about 0.19 to 30 ug. Mean read counts for healthy donor samples were about 10 million for CD4+ cells and under 14 million for CD8+ cells.

The study deep-sequenced TCR repertoires of sorted CD4+ and CD8+ blood T cells from severe aplastic anemia patients and healthy subjects. Ficoll-Paque density gradient centrifugation was used to isolate peripheral blood mononuclear cells. Before DNA extraction, CD4+ and CD8+ T cells were sorted with FACS or magnetic beads. Overall results and qualifications from the work: No significant difference in CD8+ Simpson's diversity was found between patients and healthy controls (P=0.060). Twenty-nine CD8+ CDR3 sequences were found in both patients and controls but appeared to be highly expressed in patients and within the immunodominant clones of the patients.

Genomic DNA was used as template for profiling of TCR beta VDJ combinations and CDR3 sequences. An Illumina HiSeq 2000 was used for TCR repertoire sequencing. The authors processed their data as follows. Repertoire assessment relied on Simpson's diversity index, CDR3 size and DJ length profiles, and TRBV/TRBJ rearrangement plots. The immunodominant clone was defined as the most abundant DNA sequence in deep sequencing data. CDR3 amino acid sequences were screened for sharing across subjects and compared with published repertoires and the VDJdb database. The public reads were reprocessed in TCRdb via fastp at Q25 and MiXCR, keeping in-frame beta chains. Every entry covers one CDR3 protein and lists the most common genes and DNA from its rows. TCRdb's processing, not the authors', yielded these V and J calls. This sample holds 190,000 or so distinct CDR3 sequences; roughly 57% were observed only once. The ten largest clones take up around 28% of the sample.

The clonotype originates from a human donor in good health. The chain was built from TRBV6-1 and TRBJ2-1; the D gene assignment is ambiguous. Sequenced: sorted CD4+, CD8+, or CD8+CD57+ T cells (not recorded which) from PBMCs. The CDR3 sequence is CASSEGFLSANYNEQFF. The DNA sequence is given as TGTGCCAGCAGTGAAGGTTTTTTAAGCGCGAACTACAATGAGCAGTTCTTC.